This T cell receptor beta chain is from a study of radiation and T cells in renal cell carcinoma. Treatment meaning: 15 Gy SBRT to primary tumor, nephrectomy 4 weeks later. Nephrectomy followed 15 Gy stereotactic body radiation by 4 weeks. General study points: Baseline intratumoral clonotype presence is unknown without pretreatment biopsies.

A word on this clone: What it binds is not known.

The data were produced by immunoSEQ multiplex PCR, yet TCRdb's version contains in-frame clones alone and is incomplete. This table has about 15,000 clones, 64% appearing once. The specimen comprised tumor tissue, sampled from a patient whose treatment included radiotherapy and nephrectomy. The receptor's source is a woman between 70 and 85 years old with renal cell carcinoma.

CDR3 loop: CAWKTSLAQETQYF. The CDR3 DNA reads TGTGCCTGGAAGACTAGTTTGGCCCAAGAGACCCAGTACTTC. The J gene is TRBJ2-5, the V gene TRBV30, with a weak D call TRBD2 (6 bases). Germline CDR1 is GTSNPN and CDR2 is SVGIG (reference sequence). CDR3 length: 14 residues. The germline V and J ends were trimmed by 4 bases and 1 base, with 13 bases remaining between them.